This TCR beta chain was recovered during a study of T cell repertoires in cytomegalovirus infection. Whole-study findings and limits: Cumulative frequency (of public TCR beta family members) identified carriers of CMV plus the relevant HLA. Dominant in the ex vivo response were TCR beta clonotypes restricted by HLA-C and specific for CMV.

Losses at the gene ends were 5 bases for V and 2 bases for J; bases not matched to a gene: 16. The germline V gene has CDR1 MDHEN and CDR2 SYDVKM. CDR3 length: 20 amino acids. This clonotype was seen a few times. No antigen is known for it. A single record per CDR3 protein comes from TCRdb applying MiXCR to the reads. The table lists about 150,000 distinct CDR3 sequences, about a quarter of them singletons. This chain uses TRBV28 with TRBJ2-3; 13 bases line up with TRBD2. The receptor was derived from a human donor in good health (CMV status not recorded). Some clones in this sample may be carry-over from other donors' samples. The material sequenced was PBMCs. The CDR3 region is CASSHPGLAGVYPLTDTQYF. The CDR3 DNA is TGTGCCAGCAGTCACCCTGGACTAGCGGGGGTCTATCCCCTCACAGATACGCAGTATTTT.